This passage covers 18 T cell receptor beta chains from one sample sequenced in a study of blood T cell repertoires in COVID-19. Produced via immunoSEQ multiplex PCR; TCRdb's table is partial and in-frame only. The sample consists of approximately 670,000 clones, about 90% of them appearing once. The sequencing sample was made of peripheral blood. The source is a woman aged 18-30 years with acute or convalescent COVID-19.

This clone was observed a few times. J is TRBJ1-5 and V is TRBV4-1; no clear D. V was trimmed by 4 bases and J by 4 bases, leaving 14 bases between them. Germline loops: CDR1 MGHRA, CDR2 YSYEKL. This CDR3 has 15 residues. CDR3 in amino acids: CASSRMPRENQPQHF. The CDR3 coding sequence is TGCGCCAGCAGCCGGATGCCGAGGGAAAATCAGCCCCAGCATTTT.

V usage is TRBV30 and J usage is TRBJ1-2, with a tentative D call TRBD1 (5 bases). Germline V gene data show CDR1 as GTSNPN and CDR2 as SVGIG (reference sequence). The CDR3 length is 14 residues. With 0 bases removed from V and 6 bases from J, the gap between germline ends came to 14 bases. CDR3: CAWSVRAAGNGYTF. The CDR3 DNA is TGTGCCTGGAGTGTACGAGCCGCAGGGAATGGCTACACCTTC. Full variable domain (outside the CDR3, taken from reference TRBV30 and TRBJ1-2): SQTIHQWPATLVQPVGSPLSLECTVEGTSNPNLYWYRQAAGRGLQLLFYSVGIGQISSEVPQNLSASRPQDRQFILSSKKLLLSDSGFYLCAWSVRAAGNGYTFGSGTRLTVV.

The V and J genes are TRBV7-9 and TRBJ2-6; the D gene is possibly TRBD1 (6 bases). Trimming took off 5 bases at V and 6 bases at J, with 20 bases between the two ends. This CDR3 comprises 17 residues. The germline V gene encodes CDR1 SEHNR and CDR2 FQNEAQ (reference sequence). The DNA of the CDR3 is TGTGCCAGCAGCCCCTCCTTGGGGGCCCATGAGGCCAACGTCCTGACTTTC. This codes for CASSPSLGAHEANVLTF.

V and J are TRBV5-1 and TRBJ1-2, with D unclear. This CDR3 has 13 residues. The germline gives CDR1 SGHRS, CDR2 YFSETQ. V was shortened by 0 bases and J by 6 bases, with 9 bases between the two germline ends. The CDR3 region is CASSLGSSDGYTF. The DNA of the CDR3 is TGCGCCAGCAGCTTGGGTTCGTCGGATGGCTACACCTTC.

This rearrangement joins TRBV2 to TRBJ1-5; unclear D gene. Trimming took 2 bases from V and 7 from J, leaving 6 bases between them. CDR3 length: 12 residues. The germline V gene has CDR1 SNHLY and CDR2 FYNNEI. The chain's CDR3 is CASSEMEQPQHF. The CDR3 DNA sequence: TGTGCCAGCAGTGAAATGGAGCAGCCCCAGCATTTT.

The chain is built from TRBV5-8 and TRBJ1-2, with unresolved D. Germline CDR1 and CDR2: SGHTS and YDEGEE. The CDR3 totals 13 residues. Between the trimmed V and J ends, which lost 4 bases and 8 bases, there was a span of 15 bases. CDR3 residues: CASSPPRYHGYTF. The CDR3 region has the DNA TGTGCCAGCAGCCCCCCCAGGTATCACGGCTACACCTTC.

The CDR3 is CASSLPGQTYGYTF. The CDR3 bases are TGTGCCAGCAGTCTGCCCGGACAGACCTATGGCTACACCTTC. This rearrangement joins TRBV6-5 to TRBJ1-2, with D tentatively TRBD1 (6 bases). The CDR3 is 14 amino acids. Looked up from germline, CDR1 is MNHEY and CDR2 is SVGAGI. V dropped 5 bases and J dropped 4 bases, with 14 bases sitting between them.

This sequence joins TRBV7-9 and TRBJ1-3; D is uncertain. The germline V gene has CDR1 SEHNR and CDR2 FQNEAQ (reference sequence). The CDR3 extends over 12 amino acids. Between the trimmed V and J ends, which lost 5 bases and 3 bases, there was a span of 5 bases. The DNA for the CDR3 is TGTGCCAGCAGCAACTATGGAAACACCATATATTTT. Its protein product is CASSNYGNTIYF.

This clone appeared a single time. The V gene is TRBV6-2 or TRBV6-3, the J gene TRBJ1-4; a weak D match, TRBD1 (6 bases). Trimming took off 5 bases at V and 8 bases at J, with 18 bases between the two ends. The CDR3 contains 15 residues. Germline CDR1 and CDR2: MNHEY and SVGEGT. DNA of the CDR3: TGTGCCAGCAGTAACCCGACAGGTTGGAAGGAAAAACTGTTTTTT. Translating it yields CASSNPTGWKEKLFF.

This clone was seen only once. This CDR3 reads CASSQGLGGQLNEKLFF. CDR3 bases: TGCGCCAGCAGCCAGGGCCTAGGGGGACAGTTAAATGAAAAACTGTTTTTT. This chain uses TRBV4-1 with TRBJ1-4, with 7 bases aligning to TRBD1. V dropped 3 bases and J dropped 5; count of bases not matched to a gene: 12. Germline V gives CDR1 MGHRA, CDR2 YSYEKL. The CDR3 is 17 residues long.

V gene TRBV5-1 combines with J gene TRBJ2-3; 10 bases fit TRBD1. The CDR3 covers 16 residues. Germline V gene lookup returns CDR1 SGHRS and CDR2 YFSETQ. V was pared by 0 bases and J by 3 bases, with 4 bases of the junction left unmatched. The CDR3 sequence is CASSLGGTGETDTQYF. CDR3 in DNA: TGCGCCAGCAGCTTGGGCGGGACAGGGGAAACAGATACGCAGTATTTT.

The chain employs TRBV24-1 and TRBJ1-1, with D possibly matching TRBD1 (6 bases). V was shortened by 7 bases and J by 7 bases, with 15 bases between the two germline ends. Germline-derived CDR1 and CDR2 are KGHDR and SFDVKD. This CDR3 is 13 amino acids long. CDR3 DNA sequence: TGTGCCACCAGACAGGGAACCCTAGATGAAGCTTTCTTT. This codes for CATRQGTLDEAFF.

The V gene is TRBV9, the J gene TRBJ2-1; 14 bases match TRBD2. The germline gives CDR1 SGDLS, CDR2 YYNGEE. Unmatched junction bases numbered 8, after V lost 3 bases and J lost 0 bases. CDR3 length equals 19 residues. The CDR3 here is CASSARTSGGPSSYNEQFF. CDR3 bases: TGTGCCAGCAGCGCCCGGACTAGCGGGGGGCCGAGCTCCTACAATGAGCAGTTCTTC. The full variable domain, rest sourced from reference TRBV9 and TRBJ2-1, is DSGVTQTPKHLITATGQRVTLRCSPRSGDLSVYWYQQSLDQGLQFLIQYYNGEERAKGNILERFSAQQFPDLHSELNLSSLELGDSALYFCASSARTSGGPSSYNEQFFGPGTRLTVL.

This clone was counted once. V usage is TRBV20-1 and J usage is TRBJ2-3, with TRBD1 as a possible D gene (6 bases). V lost 3 bases to trimming and J lost 0 bases, with 10 bases between them. CDR3 length: 14 amino acids. Germline CDR1 DFQATT, CDR2 SNEGSKA (reference sequence). In DNA, the CDR3 is TGCAGTGCTAGTTCAGGGGTTAGCACAGATACGCAGTATTTT. Translating it yields CSASSGVSTDTQYF.

CDR3 sequence: CASSALVNTEAFF. DNA for the CDR3: TGTGCCAGCAGTGCCCTTGTGAACACTGAAGCTTTCTTT. V usage is TRBV6-4 and J usage is TRBJ1-1; D unresolved. The CDR3 contains 13 residues. Germline lookup yields CDR1 MRHNA and CDR2 SNTAGT. V dropped 4 bases and J dropped 0 bases, with 6 bases sitting between them.

The rearrangement links TRBV21-1 to TRBJ1-1; the table's D gene call, TRBD1, was not cross checked with the DNA. TRBV21-1 is a pseudogene segment. The CDR3 runs to 15 residues. CDR3 residues: CASSPVGRVNTEAFF. CDR3 in DNA: TGTGCCAGCAGCCCAGTGGGCAGGGTGAACACTGAAGCTTTCTTT.

The chain links TRBV27 to TRBJ2-2; perhaps TRBD1 as D (7 bases). The CDR3 totals 15 residues. Per germline, CDR1 MNHEY and CDR2 SMNVEV (reference sequence). The germline V and J ends were trimmed by 2 bases and 6 bases, with 13 bases remaining between them. The CDR3 coding sequence is TGTGCCAGCAGTTTAGCGGCAGGGGGGTCCGGGGAGCTGTTTTTT. Protein sequence: CASSLAAGGSGELFF.

The rearrangement joins TRBV6-5 to TRBJ1-2, with TRBD1 matching over 7 bases. This CDR3 spans 16 amino acids. Germline V gene lookup returns CDR1 MNHEY and CDR2 SVGAGI. V shed 2 bases, J shed 7 bases, and the junction held 13 bases outside the gene matches. The DNA of the CDR3 is TGTGCCAGCAGTTACAACCGTAGACAGGGCAGGCGTGGCTACACCTTC. Translated: CASSYNRRQGRRGYTF.